The clone carrying this T cell receptor delta chain is labeled medium-sized (0.01 to 0.1%). Its antigen is unidentified. TCRdb reanalysed the RT-PCR reads via CATT. The repertoire holds under 2,000 delta-chain clones, with 8.8% as singletons. This entry comes from a study of gammadelta T cells in human blood. Study-level results: Microbial exposure reportedly appeared to drive polyclonal expansion of innate gamma-delta T cells right after birth.

Deletions cut 0 bases from V and 3 bases from J, with 8 bases between. Germline CDR1 and CDR2: TSWWSYY and QGS. The length of the CDR3 is 14 residues. This clonotype was sampled from a human donor. The chain joins TRDV1 to TRDJ1; D is undetermined. Sequencing was performed on non-Vgamma9Vdelta2 gamma-delta T cells from infant blood. As DNA, the CDR3 is TGTGCTCTTGGGGAACTACGCCTAGCCGATAAACTCATCTTT. Its protein product is CALGELRLADKLIF.